These 22 T cell receptor beta chains came from one sample sequenced in a study of identical twins. TCRdb redid the calling of the 5' RACE reads with MiXCR, one entry per CDR3 protein. The sample contains approximately 1.8 million distinct CDR3 sequences, about 32% of which appear only once. What was sequenced was cord blood. Receptors originate from a newborn girl in good health.

This clonotype came up a few times. Written as DNA, the CDR3 is TGTGCCAGCAGCCAAGGTTGGGCTAGCTATGGCGAGCAGTACTTC. Translated: CASSQGWASYGEQYF. The chain uses TRBV3-1 and TRBJ2-4; maybe TRBD2 (5 bases). The J call may be in error: the DNA end matches TRBJ2-7 better. The CDR3 contains 15 residues. CDR1 and CDR2 from the germline V gene are LGHDT and YNNKEL (reference sequence).

This sequence joins TRBV11-2 and TRBJ2-1; 12 nucleotides line up with TRBD2. Germline CDR1 reads SGHAT; CDR2 reads FQNNGV. The CDR3 runs to 16 residues. Trimming took 5 bases from V and 6 from J; bases not matched to a gene: 8. CDR3 amino acids: CASSPWTSGNSNEQFF. CDR3 in DNA: TGTGCCAGCAGCCCCTGGACTAGCGGGAACAGCAATGAGCAGTTCTTC. Full variable domain (missing parts from reference TRBV11-2 and TRBJ2-1): EAGVAQSPRYKIIEKRQSVAFWCNPISGHATLYWYQQILGQGPKLLIQFQNNGVVDDSQLPKDRFSAERLKGVDSTLKIQPAKLEDSAVYLCASSPWTSGNSNEQFFGPGTRLTVL.

This sequence joins TRBV28 and TRBJ2-1, with TRBD1 as a possible D gene (6 bases). Gene TRBJ2-7 matches the end of the DNA better, so the J call may be wrong. The germline gives CDR1 MDHEN, CDR2 SYDVKM. The CDR3 has 13 residues. The CDR3 here is CASSLLRDNEQYF. The CDR3, as DNA: TGTGCCAGCAGTTTATTGAGGGACAATGAGCAGTACTTC.

The chain is built from TRBV27 and TRBJ2-5; D is unclear. The CDR3 loop spans 16 amino acids. In germline, CDR1 is MNHEY, CDR2 SMNVEV (reference sequence). V lost 5 bases and J lost 3, with 19 bases in between. CDR3 nucleotides: TGTGCCAGCAGTCCAAGGGTACTAACCTTAGAAGAGACCCAGTACTTC. Amino acids: CASSPRVLTLEETQYF.

The chain has TRBV2 and TRBJ2-7; no clear D. This CDR3 has 12 residues. CDR1 is SNHLY, CDR2 FYNNEI, per germline. Trimming removed 10 bases at V and 0 bases at J, with 10 bases between. The CDR3 sequence: CATTYTSYEQYF. CDR3 bases: TGTGCCACTACGTATACCTCCTACGAGCAGTACTTC.

The rearrangement uses TRBV15 and TRBJ2-3; TRBD2 matches 7 bases. J gave up 6 bases and V 1 base, and 13 bases lay outside the gene matches. The germline V gene has CDR1 LNHNV and CDR2 YYDKDF (reference sequence). The CDR3 loop spans 17 amino acids. DNA for the CDR3: TGTGCCACCAGCAGAGCGATGGGGGGTCGAGCGGGGGATACGCAGTATTTT. Its protein is CATSRAMGGRAGDTQYF.

The V and J genes are TRBV20-1 and TRBJ2-1, with 8 bases lining up with TRBD2. The CDR3 loop spans 14 amino acids. The J segment lost 5 bases and the V segment lost 3 bases, leaving 6 bases of the junction unmatched. Germline V CDR1 and CDR2: DFQATT, SNEGSKA (reference sequence). The CDR3 region has the DNA TGCAGTGCTAGGAGACGGGGGGGGAACAATGAGCAGTTCTTC. Residues: CSARRRGGNNEQFF.

This clonotype was counted between two and nine times. The chain couples TRBV2 to TRBJ1-6; the D is unclear. Trimming left V 2 bases short and J 0 bases short, with 17 bases between. Germline V lookup: CDR1 SNHLY, CDR2 FYNNEI. This CDR3 is 19 amino acids long. In DNA form, the CDR3 reads TGTGCCAGCAGTGAACGGTTGGAGTGGGTCAGCTCCTATAATTCACCCCTCCACTTT. As protein: CASSERLEWVSSYNSPLHF.

This clonotype showed up just a few times. The rearrangement uses TRBV2 and TRBJ1-6; D not resolved. The CDR3 covers 15 residues. Germline assignment: CDR1 SNHLY and CDR2 FYNNEI. Deletions cut 6 bases from V and 6 bases from J, with 15 bases between. CDR3: CASSLDVMGNSPLHF. The CDR3 coding sequence is TGTGCCAGCAGCCTCGATGTTATGGGTAATTCACCCCTCCACTTT.

This clonotype was counted a few times. The V and J genes are TRBV4-2 and TRBJ2-1; TRBD2 matches 10 bases. CDR1 is LGHNA, CDR2 YNFKEQ, per germline. After removal of 4 bases from V and 5 bases from J, the junction contained 11 bases not matched to a gene. The CDR3 is 17 amino acids. The CDR3 DNA reads as TGTGCCAGCAGCCTAGAGTCTAGCGGGAGTAGGGACAATGAGCAGTTCTTC. This sequence encodes CASSLESSGSRDNEQFF.

CDR3 residues: CASSLDRARDTQYF. The CDR3 DNA reads TGTGCCAGCAGCTTAGATAGGGCTCGGGATACGCAGTATTTT. The chain employs TRBV11-2 and TRBJ2-3; the D is unclear. V gave up 0 bases and J gave up 6 bases, with 10 bases separating them. Germline assignment: CDR1 SGHAT and CDR2 FQNNGV. This CDR3 contains 14 residues.

The chain has TRBV7-2 and TRBJ2-2, with 8 nucleotides matching TRBD2. CDR3 length: 15 amino acids. V shed 1 base, J shed 6 bases, and the junction held 4 bases outside the gene matches. The germline gives CDR1 SGHTA, CDR2 FQGNSA. The chain's CDR3 is CASSLVSGGAGELFF. The CDR3 DNA sequence: TGTGCCAGCAGCTTAGTGTCGGGGGGGGCCGGGGAGCTGTTTTTT.

The table lists this clonotype with a few counts. The CDR3 region has the DNA TGCGCCAGCAGCTTTGGAGAAGGACTAGCTGCCTACGAGCAGTACTTC. Amino acids: CASSFGEGLAAYEQYF. This chain joins TRBV5-1 and TRBJ2-7; 8 bases line up with TRBD2. The CDR3 sequence is 16 residues long. Trimming at V came to 2 bases and at J to 2 bases, leaving 9 bases not matched to a gene. Germline V lookup: CDR1 SGHRS, CDR2 YFSETQ.

This clonotype was seen a handful of times. This chain connects TRBV5-1 to TRBJ2-1; D gene unclear. Trimming left V 4 bases short and J 1 base short, with 12 bases between. CDR1 and CDR2 (germline): SGHRS, YFSETQ. The CDR3 is 15 amino acids. For the CDR3, the DNA is TGCGCCAGCAGCCTGGCCCGTACTTCCTACAATGAGCAGTTCTTC. This codes for CASSLARTSYNEQFF.

This rearrangement joins TRBV6-6 to TRBJ2-4; perhaps TRBD2 as D (5 bases). The J call is doubtful: the DNA matches TRBJ2-5 better. CDR1 MNHNY and CDR2 SVGAGI come from the germline V gene (reference sequence). This CDR3 is built from 14 residues. The CDR3 nucleotides are TGTGCCAGCAGTTACACTAGGCCCAACGAGACCCAGTACTTC. Translating it yields CASSYTRPNETQYF.

Many counts were recorded for this clonotype. The rearrangement joins TRBV28 to TRBJ2-7, with TRBD1 matching 11 bases. Trimming cost V 5 bases and J 0 bases; bases outside gene matches: 3. This CDR3 is 15 amino acids long. Germline assignment: CDR1 MDHEN and CDR2 SYDVKM. The CDR3 DNA is TGTGCCAGCAGTCCCGGGACAGGGGGCTCCTACGAGCAGTACTTC. It is translated as CASSPGTGGSYEQYF. Complete variable domain (other parts from reference TRBV28 and TRBJ2-7): DVKVTQSSRYLVKRTGEKVFLECVQDMDHENMFWYRQDPGLGLRLIYFSYDVKMKEKGDIPEGYSVSREKKERFSLILESASTNQTSMYLCASSPGTGGSYEQYFGPGTRLTVT.

Only a few counts were recorded for this clonotype. The CDR3 here is CASSYSAGGRGNQPQHF. CDR3 DNA sequence: TGTGCCAGCAGTTACTCTGCAGGGGGAAGAGGCAATCAGCCCCAGCATTTT. The chain has TRBV6-6 and TRBJ1-5; TRBD1 agrees at 7 bases. The CDR3 has 17 residues. V dropped 0 bases and J dropped 2; count of bases not matched to a gene: 7. The V gene's germline CDR1 is MNHNY and CDR2 SVGAGI (reference sequence).

V usage is TRBV24-1 and J usage is TRBJ1-2; D not resolved. The CDR3 is 16 amino acids. V shed 9 bases and J shed 4 bases, with 23 bases lying between them. Looked up from germline, CDR1 is KGHDR and CDR2 is SFDVKD. CDR3 DNA: TGTGCCACCCAAGGTCCCACCGACCACGGTTTCTATGGCTACACCTTC. Amino acids: CATQGPTDHGFYGYTF.

V and J are TRBV7-2 and TRBJ1-2, with D possibly being TRBD1 (5 bases). This CDR3 region has 14 residues. In germline, CDR1 is SGHTA, CDR2 FQGNSA. Trimming pared 5 bases from V and 3 bases from J, leaving 13 bases between. CDR3 in DNA: TGTGCCAGCAGCCTCCAGGGTTTTGACTATGGCTACACCTTC. Translation: CASSLQGFDYGYTF.

V is TRBV14 and J is TRBJ2-2; TRBD2 matches at 7 bases. Losses at the gene ends were 4 bases for V and 2 bases for J; bases not matched to a gene: 7. The CDR3 has 16 residues. Germline loops: CDR1 SGHDN, CDR2 FVKESK. CDR3 bases: TGTGCCAGCAGCCTCCAATCTAGCGGCAACACCGGGGAGCTGTTTTTT. This codes for CASSLQSSGNTGELFF.

The rearrangement links TRBV5-1 to TRBJ2-1; perhaps TRBD2 as D (6 bases). The J call may not be correct, given that the DNA end is closer to TRBJ2-7. Germline-derived CDR1 and CDR2 are SGHRS and YFSETQ. CDR3 length: 16 residues. The CDR3 DNA reads TGCGCCAGCAGCTTGATGGAGGGAGGCTCCTACAATGAGCAGTACTTC. Translated, it gives CASSLMEGGSYNEQYF.

The chain carries TRBV13 and TRBJ2-7; possible D gene TRBD1, 5 bases. V was clipped by 3 bases and J by 3 bases, with 21 bases between them. Germline CDR1 PRHDT, CDR2 FYEKMQ (reference sequence). The CDR3 consists of 17 residues. The CDR3 loop reads CASSFAIPIRGNYEQYF. The CDR3, as DNA: TGTGCCAGCAGCTTCGCAATCCCGATAAGGGGAAACTACGAGCAGTACTTC. The full variable domain, with the rest looked up from reference TRBV13 and TRBJ2-7, is AAGVIQSPRHLIKEKRETATLKCYPIPRHDTVYWYQQGPGQDPQFLISFYEKMQSDKGSIPDRFSAQQFSDYHSELNMSSLELGDSALYFCASSFAIPIRGNYEQYFGPGTRLTVT.